The 15 T cell receptor beta chains below come from one sample, sequenced in a study of blood T cell repertoires in COVID-19. The method was immunoSEQ multiplex PCR; TCRdb's version includes in-frame clones alone and lacks a portion of them. Of about 150,000 clones in the sample, 65% to 90% are singletons; the top ten hold around 3.5%. Material: peripheral blood. The receptor set was obtained from a man in his 70s with acute or convalescent COVID-19.

The V call is TRBV24-1, the J call TRBJ1-2; 8 bases line up with TRBD1. This CDR3 spans 14 amino acids. CDR1 is KGHDR, CDR2 SFDVKD, per germline. Unmatched junction bases numbered 6, after V lost 2 bases and J lost 8 bases. CDR3 bases: TGTGCCACCAGTGATTCGGACAGGGCGCGAGGCTACACCTTC. Its translation is CATSDSDRARGYTF.

For this clone: One end of the junction is discordant with germline, which a read error may explain. The chain joins TRBV7-7 to TRBJ2-2, with 7 nucleotides matching TRBD1. The CDR3 runs 15 residues. Per the germline V gene, CDR1 is SSHAT and CDR2 is FNYEAQ (reference sequence). The chain's CDR3 is CASSSRQGNTGELFF. CDR3 nucleotides: TGTGCTAGCAGCTCCCGACAGGGGAACACCGGGGAGCTGTTTTTT. The entire variable domain, with the rest obtained from reference TRBV7-7 and TRBJ2-2, is as follows: GAGVSQSPRYKVTKRGQDVTLRCDPISSHATLYWYQQALGQGPEFLTYFNYEAQPDKSGLPSDRFSAERPEGSISTLTIQRTEQRDSAMYRCASSSRQGNTGELFFGEGSRLTVL.

This rearrangement joins TRBV19 to TRBJ1-1; 11 positions agree with TRBD1. The germline V gene has CDR1 LNHDA and CDR2 SQIVND (reference sequence). The J segment lost 7 bases and the V segment lost 6 bases, leaving 7 bases of the junction unmatched. This CDR3 is 14 amino acids long. The CDR3 bases are TGTGCCAGTAGAGCAGGACAGGGGGCAGTTGAAGCTTTCTTT. Its translation: CASRAGQGAVEAFF.

V is TRBV6-4 and J is TRBJ1-4; 7 bases align to TRBD1. V dropped 5 bases and J dropped 8; count of bases not matched to a gene: 5. This CDR3 is built from 13 residues. Germline CDR1 reads MRHNA; CDR2 reads SNTAGT. CDR3 in amino acids: CASSRGLGEKLFF. CDR3 DNA: TGTGCCAGCAGTAGGGGGCTTGGGGAAAAACTGTTTTTT.

The chain joins TRBV19 to TRBJ2-6; TRBD1 matches 7 bases. V lost 6 bases, J lost 0 bases, and 8 bases stayed unmatched. The CDR3 is 17 residues long. CDR1 LNHDA and CDR2 SQIVND come from the germline V gene (reference sequence). CDR3: CASSTLTGTSGANVLTF. DNA of the CDR3: TGTGCCAGTAGCACACTGACAGGGACCTCTGGGGCCAACGTCCTGACTTTC.

Worth noting for this clone: Other nucleotide sequences from this sample produce the same CDR3. The V gene is TRBV5-1, the J gene TRBJ1-1, with 8 positions matching TRBD1. This CDR3 is 14 amino acids long. The germline gives CDR1 SGHRS, CDR2 YFSETQ. V trimming: 0 bases; J trimming: 3 bases; junction bases outside the gene matches: 1. The CDR3 DNA reads as TGCGCCAGCAGCTTGGACAGGGGGGACACTGAAGCTTTCTTT. Encoded protein: CASSLDRGDTEAFF.

Notes on this clone: Distinct nucleotide sequences in the sample also encode this CDR3. This sequence joins TRBV28 and TRBJ1-5, with D uncertain. CDR1 and CDR2 from the germline V gene are MDHEN and SYDVKM. V was shortened by 3 bases and J by 3 bases, with 9 bases between the two germline ends. This CDR3 has 14 amino acids. The CDR3 loop reads CASSLPGVNQPQHF. CDR3 DNA: TGTGCCAGCAGTTTGCCCGGGGTCAATCAGCCCCAGCATTTT.

For the CDR3, the DNA is TGTGCCAGCAGCTTAGATCGGCAGGGGTGGCACGAGCAGTACTTC. Protein sequence: CASSLDRQGWHEQYF. The J gene is TRBJ2-7, the V gene TRBV11-3, with D perhaps matching TRBD1 (6 bases). CDR3 length: 15 residues. The germline V and J ends were trimmed by 0 bases and 5 bases, with 14 bases remaining between them. The V gene's germline CDR1 is SGHNT and CDR2 YENEEA.

The CDR3 DNA reads TGTGCCACCAGTGATACCGGGACAGGACGTTACGAGCAGTACTTC. Its protein is CATSDTGTGRYEQYF. The V gene is TRBV24-1, the J gene TRBJ2-7, with 8 nucleotides matching TRBD1. Trimming took 3 bases from V and 4 from J; bases not matched to a gene: 7. The CDR3 has 15 residues. The germline V gene has CDR1 KGHDR and CDR2 SFDVKD.

The rearrangement links TRBV5-6 to TRBJ2-1, with D possibly being TRBD2 (5 bases). V was shortened by 3 bases and J by 0 bases, with 16 bases between the two germline ends. CDR1 and CDR2 (germline): SGHDT, YYEEEE. This CDR3 has 17 residues. The CDR3 DNA sequence: TGTGCCAGCAGCTCCCTCGGGGTAGGTAGCTCCTACAATGAGCAGTTCTTC. The encoded protein is CASSSLGVGSSYNEQFF. Complete variable domain (other parts from reference TRBV5-6 and TRBJ2-1): DAGVTQSPTHLIKTRGQQVTLRCSPKSGHDTVSWYQQALGQGPQFIFQYYEEEERQRGNFPDRFSGHQFPNYSSELNVNALLLGDSALYLCASSSLGVGSSYNEQFFGPGTRLTVL.

This clone was seen a few times. J is TRBJ1-1 and V is TRBV28; a weak D match, TRBD1 (5 bases). The V gene's germline CDR1 is MDHEN and CDR2 SYDVKM. The V end was cut by 7 bases, the J end by 7 bases, with 19 bases between. The CDR3 is made up of 14 amino acids. The CDR3 sequence is CASKIGQRSGEAFF. Here the CDR3 DNA reads TGTGCCAGCAAGATTGGACAACGCTCGGGTGAAGCTTTCTTT.

The chain is built from TRBV29-1 and TRBJ2-5; 7 nucleotides match TRBD1. This CDR3 spans 16 amino acids. V was pared by 5 bases and J by 0 bases, with 12 bases of the junction left unmatched. Germline-derived CDR1 and CDR2 are SQVTM and ANQGSEA. The CDR3 sequence: CSVHRGGFGYQETQYF. The CDR3 DNA reads TGCAGCGTTCACAGGGGCGGATTCGGGTACCAAGAGACCCAGTACTTC.

For the CDR3, the DNA is TGTGCCAGCAGAGGGGCCGCAACTAATGAAAAACTGTTTTTT. Translation: CASRGAATNEKLFF. This chain links TRBV6-5 with TRBJ1-4, with D tentatively TRBD1 (5 bases). The CDR3 is 14 amino acids. Germline CDR1 is MNHEY and CDR2 is SVGAGI. With 6 bases removed from V and 0 bases from J, the gap between germline ends came to 8 bases.

The rearrangement uses TRBV19 and TRBJ2-1, with 13 bases matching TRBD2. Looked up from germline, CDR1 is LNHDA and CDR2 is SQIVND (reference sequence). The CDR3 has 15 amino acids. J was trimmed by 6 bases and V by 7 bases; bases with no gene match: 6. The CDR3 here is CASTGGLAGTNEQFF. The CDR3 nucleotides are TGTGCCAGTACCGGGGGACTAGCGGGGACCAATGAGCAGTTCTTC.

The chain joins TRBV4-1 to TRBJ2-3; D perhaps matches TRBD1 (5 bases). Germline CDR1 and CDR2: MGHRA and YSYEKL. The CDR3 runs 15 residues. Trimming took 1 base from V and 6 from J, leaving 14 bases between them. CDR3 sequence reads: CASSQVKGRQDTQYF. In DNA form, the CDR3 reads TGCGCCAGCAGCCAAGTGAAGGGGCGCCAGGATACGCAGTATTTT.